Listed below are T cell receptor beta chains from one sample, sequenced in a study of cytomegalovirus exposure and HLA in healthy donors. Assay: immunoSEQ multiplex PCR; the TCRdb copy retains only in-frame clones and omits some. The sample has around 150,000 clones, roughly 80% seen once; the top ten hold approximately 2.1%. Sequencing was done on a sample of PBMCs. All receptors come from a man in his fifties in good health and CMV-seropositive. Both conserved end residues are part of each CDR3. The D gene is left open where the match is weak. Where a row states a size, it is once, few, many or the class of an expanded clone; other rows omit it.

d_call: TRBD1; clone_size: .; j_call: TRBJ2-7; v_call: TRBV7-2; cdr3_nt: TGTGCCAGCAGCCGCGGGACAGGGGTCTACGAGCAGTACTTC; cdr3_aa: CASSRGTGVYEQYF
d_call: TRBD2; clone_size: .; j_call: TRBJ2-2; v_call: TRBV2; cdr3_nt: TGTGCCAGCAGTATGGGACTAGAGGGCGGGGAGCTGTTTTTT; cdr3_aa: CASSMGLEGGELFF
d_call: .; clone_size: few; j_call: TRBJ1-5; v_call: TRBV20-1; cdr3_nt: TGCAGTGCTAATTCGCAGCCCCAGCATTTT; cdr3_aa: CSANSQPQHF
d_call: TRBD2; clone_size: .; j_call: TRBJ2-1; v_call: TRBV4-3; cdr3_nt: TGCGCCAGCAGCCAAGGGCTAGCGGACTACAATGAGCAGTTCTTC; cdr3_aa: CASSQGLADYNEQFF
d_call: .; clone_size: .; j_call: TRBJ1-2; v_call: TRBV9; cdr3_nt: TGTGCCAGCAGCGCCGGGACATACGGCTACACCTTC; cdr3_aa: CASSAGTYGYTF
d_call: .; clone_size: .; j_call: TRBJ2-5; v_call: TRBV6-1; cdr3_nt: TGTGCCAGCCGCAGGGGTTTGCGGGAGACCCAGTACTTC; cdr3_aa: CASRRGLRETQYF
d_call: TRBD2; clone_size: .; j_call: TRBJ2-5; v_call: TRBV28; cdr3_nt: TGTGCCAGCAGTTCTAGCGGGGGGCCGCAAGAGACCCAGTACTTC; cdr3_aa: CASSSSGGPQETQYF
d_call: .; clone_size: .; j_call: TRBJ1-5; v_call: TRBV2; cdr3_nt: TGTGCCAGCAGTTGGGCGGGCAGCAATCAGCCCCAGCATTTT; cdr3_aa: CASSWAGSNQPQHF
d_call: .; clone_size: few; j_call: TRBJ1-5; v_call: TRBV28; cdr3_nt: TGTGCCAGCAGCTTGACAGTGGCTGGTCAGCCCCAGCATTTT; cdr3_aa: CASSLTVAGQPQHF
d_call: .; clone_size: .; j_call: TRBJ2-5; v_call: TRBV10-3; cdr3_nt: TGTGCCATCATGAGGGGGGACAGAGGACCCGAAGAGACCCAGTACTTC; cdr3_aa: CAIMRGDRGPEETQYF
d_call: TRBD1; clone_size: .; j_call: TRBJ2-7; v_call: TRBV10-1; cdr3_nt: TGCGCCAGCGCCCCAGGGACAGCACCCTACGAGCAGTACTTC; cdr3_aa: CASAPGTAPYEQYF
d_call: TRBD1; clone_size: once; j_call: TRBJ2-7; v_call: TRBV7-2; cdr3_nt: TGTGCCAGCAGCATGGACAGGTACTACGAGCAGTACTTC; cdr3_aa: CASSMDRYYEQYF
d_call: .; clone_size: .; j_call: TRBJ2-5; v_call: TRBV29-1; cdr3_nt: TGCAGCGTGTCCAACCAAGAGACCCAGTACTTC; cdr3_aa: CSVSNQETQYF
d_call: .; clone_size: once; j_call: TRBJ2-5; v_call: TRBV10-3; cdr3_nt: TGTGCCATCAGTGAGCAGGACTCGGAGACCCAGTACTTC; cdr3_aa: CAISEQDSETQYF
d_call: .; clone_size: .; j_call: TRBJ2-7; v_call: TRBV10-3; cdr3_nt: TGTGCCGAATGGGGGGTCCCCCCCTCCTACGAGCAGTACTTC; cdr3_aa: CAEWGVPPSYEQYF
d_call: .; clone_size: .; j_call: TRBJ1-6; v_call: TRBV19; cdr3_nt: TGTGCCAGTAGCCTACAGGGACCCGACTTTAATTCACCCCTCCACTTT; cdr3_aa: CASSLQGPDFNSPLHF
d_call: TRBD1; clone_size: .; j_call: TRBJ1-1; v_call: TRBV5-8; cdr3_nt: TGTGCCAGCAGCTCCCAGGGGGCGCCTTACACTGAAGCTTTCTTT; cdr3_aa: CASSSQGAPYTEAFF
d_call: TRBD1; clone_size: .; j_call: TRBJ1-1; v_call: TRBV6-5; cdr3_nt: TGTGCCAGCAGAACTACAGGGGCTGGTGAAGCTTTCTTT; cdr3_aa: CASRTTGAGEAFF
d_call: TRBD1; clone_size: .; j_call: TRBJ1-2; v_call: TRBV27; cdr3_nt: TGTGCCAGCGGACAGGCGCGGGCTAACTATGGCTACACCTTC; cdr3_aa: CASGQARANYGYTF
d_call: TRBD1; clone_size: .; j_call: TRBJ2-3; v_call: TRBV10-3; cdr3_nt: TGTGCCGTACATGACAGGGTAACTAGCACAGATACGCAGTATTTT; cdr3_aa: CAVHDRVTSTDTQYF
d_call: TRBD1; clone_size: .; j_call: TRBJ2-7; v_call: TRBV19; cdr3_nt: TGTGCCAGTAGTAGGGAAGGACAGGGAACCTACGAGCAGTACTTC; cdr3_aa: CASSREGQGTYEQYF
d_call: TRBD1; clone_size: .; j_call: TRBJ1-4; v_call: TRBV5-6; cdr3_nt: TGTGCCAGCAGCTCAGGACAGGGAACTGCAACTAATGAAAAACTGTTTTTT; cdr3_aa: CASSSGQGTATNEKLFF
d_call: TRBD1; clone_size: .; j_call: TRBJ1-4; v_call: TRBV28; cdr3_nt: TGTGCCAGCAGTTGGTCGCTGACAGGGAGGACCCCTAATGAAAAACTGTTTTTT; cdr3_aa: CASSWSLTGRTPNEKLFF
d_call: TRBD1; clone_size: .; j_call: TRBJ2-2; v_call: TRBV7-2; cdr3_nt: TGTGCCAGCAGCTTAGATCTCCCACCCAACGGACAGGGAACCGGGGAGCTGTTTTTT; cdr3_aa: CASSLDLPPNGQGTGELFF
d_call: .; clone_size: .; j_call: TRBJ2-7; v_call: TRBV27; cdr3_nt: TGTGCCAGCAGTTTACTAAACAGACCCGAGCAGTACTTC; cdr3_aa: CASSLLNRPEQYF
d_call: TRBD2; clone_size: .; j_call: TRBJ2-3; v_call: TRBV5-1; cdr3_nt: TGCGCCAGCAGACCCGTTACAGCGGGGGGCACAGATACGCAGTATTTT; cdr3_aa: CASRPVTAGGTDTQYF
d_call: TRBD2; clone_size: .; j_call: TRBJ2-3; v_call: TRBV11-3; cdr3_nt: TGTGCCAGCAGCCCTTCCGGGGGGGCCCTGCCCACAGATACGCAGTATTTT; cdr3_aa: CASSPSGGALPTDTQYF
d_call: .; clone_size: .; j_call: TRBJ1-6; v_call: TRBV6-6; cdr3_nt: TGTGCCAGCAGTTATCCCAGGGATAATTCACCCCTCCACTTT; cdr3_aa: CASSYPRDNSPLHF
d_call: .; clone_size: .; j_call: TRBJ2-7; v_call: TRBV11-2; cdr3_nt: TGTGCCAGCAGTTCCCCGGGTCCGTTTCCTCTCGAGCAGTACTTC; cdr3_aa: CASSSPGPFPLEQYF
d_call: .; clone_size: .; j_call: TRBJ1-6; v_call: TRBV4-3; cdr3_nt: TGCGCCAGCAGCCAAGTCCGCGGCGCTAATTCACCCCTCCACTTT; cdr3_aa: CASSQVRGANSPLHF
d_call: .; clone_size: .; j_call: TRBJ1-5; v_call: TRBV28; cdr3_nt: TGTGCCAGCACCCCGGAGACGGTCGCTGGGCCCCAGCATTTT; cdr3_aa: CASTPETVAGPQHF
d_call: TRBD1; clone_size: .; j_call: TRBJ2-3; v_call: TRBV18; cdr3_nt: TGTGCCAGCTCACCTATCTCCGGGACAGGGGGGACCACAGATACGCAGTATTTT; cdr3_aa: CASSPISGTGGTTDTQYF
d_call: TRBD2; clone_size: .; j_call: TRBJ2-3; v_call: TRBV13; cdr3_nt: TGTGCCAGCAGCTTAGTACCTAGCGGGTATCTTGCTGGCACAGATACGCAGTATTTT; cdr3_aa: CASSLVPSGYLAGTDTQYF
d_call: .; clone_size: .; j_call: TRBJ2-3; v_call: TRBV7-2; cdr3_nt: TGTGCCAGCAGTCCGGGAATTAGCACAGATACGCAGTATTTT; cdr3_aa: CASSPGISTDTQYF
d_call: TRBD1; clone_size: .; j_call: TRBJ2-2; v_call: TRBV7-3; cdr3_nt: TGTGCCAGCAGCATAGACAGGGGAGGGGAGCTGTTTTTT; cdr3_aa: CASSIDRGGELFF
d_call: TRBD1; clone_size: .; j_call: TRBJ1-1; v_call: TRBV30; cdr3_nt: TGTGCCTGGAAAGGTCAGGGGGTGACTGAAGCTTTCTTT; cdr3_aa: CAWKGQGVTEAFF
d_call: .; clone_size: .; j_call: TRBJ2-7; v_call: TRBV6-5; cdr3_nt: TGTGCCAGCAGAGCCCCAGGGATCTCCTACGAGCAGTACTTC; cdr3_aa: CASRAPGISYEQYF
d_call: TRBD1; clone_size: .; j_call: TRBJ2-7; v_call: TRBV6-5; cdr3_nt: TGTGCCAGCGGCCGGGACAGCGGCAGGACCTACGAGCAGTACTTC; cdr3_aa: CASGRDSGRTYEQYF
d_call: .; clone_size: .; j_call: TRBJ1-2; v_call: TRBV6-5; cdr3_nt: TGTGCCAGCTCCCGGCAGGGCGGTGGTGGCTACACCTTC; cdr3_aa: CASSRQGGGGYTF
d_call: TRBD1; clone_size: .; j_call: TRBJ2-4; v_call: TRBV18; cdr3_nt: TGTGCCAGCGCGGGACAGGGACAAAACATTCAGTACTTC; cdr3_aa: CASAGQGQNIQYF
d_call: .; clone_size: .; j_call: TRBJ1-1; v_call: TRBV14; cdr3_nt: TGTGCCAGCAGCCAAGATGGGCAGGGGAACACTGAAGCTTTCTTT; cdr3_aa: CASSQDGQGNTEAFF
d_call: .; clone_size: .; j_call: TRBJ1-4; v_call: TRBV2; cdr3_nt: TGTGCCAGCAGCCCCAGGGTTATTGGTGAAAAACTGTTTTTT; cdr3_aa: CASSPRVIGEKLFF
d_call: .; clone_size: few; j_call: TRBJ1-6; v_call: TRBV5-5; cdr3_nt: TGTGCCAGCAGCGTCCGAAGCAGTATGGCTAGCTCCTATAATTCACCCCTCCACTTT; cdr3_aa: CASSVRSSMASSYNSPLHF
d_call: TRBD1; clone_size: .; j_call: TRBJ2-3; v_call: TRBV15; cdr3_nt: TGTGCCACCAGCAGAGAATTCCCGGGGGACAGGGTCGGGGATACGCAGTATTTT; cdr3_aa: CATSREFPGDRVGDTQYF
d_call: .; clone_size: once; j_call: TRBJ2-7; v_call: TRBV5-1; cdr3_nt: TGCGCCAGCAGTCAAACAGCCTCCTACGAGCAGTACTTC; cdr3_aa: CASSQTASYEQYF
d_call: .; clone_size: few; j_call: TRBJ1-1; v_call: TRBV10-3; cdr3_nt: TGTGCCATCAGTGACCCGGGGAGAGAGAACACTGAAGCTTTCTTT; cdr3_aa: CAISDPGRENTEAFF
d_call: .; clone_size: .; j_call: TRBJ2-3; v_call: TRBV30; cdr3_nt: TGTGCCTGGAGTCTTCAGGGAGATACGCAGTATTTT; cdr3_aa: CAWSLQGDTQYF
d_call: .; clone_size: .; j_call: TRBJ1-2; v_call: TRBV5-1; cdr3_nt: TGCGCCAGCAGCTTGGATCCCCAGGGGCCTGGCTACACCTTC; cdr3_aa: CASSLDPQGPGYTF
d_call: .; clone_size: .; j_call: TRBJ1-5; v_call: TRBV6-5; cdr3_nt: TGTGCCAGCAGTTACGCGGGTCAGCCCCAGCATTTT; cdr3_aa: CASSYAGQPQHF
d_call: TRBD1; clone_size: .; j_call: TRBJ1-2; v_call: TRBV18; cdr3_nt: TGTGCCAGCTCACCACCGTCCGTGACAGGGAACTATGGCTACACCTTC; cdr3_aa: CASSPPSVTGNYGYTF
d_call: .; clone_size: .; j_call: TRBJ2-7; v_call: TRBV5-5; cdr3_nt: TGTGCCAGCAGTCCATCCTACGAGCAGTACTTC; cdr3_aa: CASSPSYEQYF
d_call: .; clone_size: once; j_call: TRBJ1-5; v_call: TRBV27; cdr3_nt: TGTGCCAGCAGTTTAGGGGGGTCCAATCAGCCCCAGCATTTT; cdr3_aa: CASSLGGSNQPQHF